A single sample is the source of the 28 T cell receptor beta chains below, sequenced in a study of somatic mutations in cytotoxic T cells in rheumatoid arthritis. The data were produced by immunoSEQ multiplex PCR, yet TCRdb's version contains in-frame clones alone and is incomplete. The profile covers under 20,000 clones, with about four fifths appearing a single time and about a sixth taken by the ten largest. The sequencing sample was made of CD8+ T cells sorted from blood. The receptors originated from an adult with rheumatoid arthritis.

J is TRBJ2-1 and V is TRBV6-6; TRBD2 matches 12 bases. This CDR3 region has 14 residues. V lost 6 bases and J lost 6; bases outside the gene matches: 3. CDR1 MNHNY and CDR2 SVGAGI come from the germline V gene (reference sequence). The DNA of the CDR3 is TGTGCCAGCAGCGCTAGCGGGGGGGGCAATGAGCAGTTCTTC. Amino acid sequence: CASSASGGGNEQFF.

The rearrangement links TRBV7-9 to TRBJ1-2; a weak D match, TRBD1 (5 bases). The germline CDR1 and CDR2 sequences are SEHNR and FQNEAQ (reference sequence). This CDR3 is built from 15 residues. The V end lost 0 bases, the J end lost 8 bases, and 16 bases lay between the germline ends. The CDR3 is CASSLASGGGDGYTF. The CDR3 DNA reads TGTGCCAGCAGCTTAGCATCCGGGGGAGGGGACGGCTACACCTTC.

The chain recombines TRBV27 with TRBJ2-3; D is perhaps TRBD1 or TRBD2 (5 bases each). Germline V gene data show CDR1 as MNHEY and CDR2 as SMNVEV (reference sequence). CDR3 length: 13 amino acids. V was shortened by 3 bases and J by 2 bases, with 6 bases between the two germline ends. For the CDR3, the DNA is TGTGCCAGCAGTTTGGGGGACACAGATACGCAGTATTTT. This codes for CASSLGDTDTQYF.

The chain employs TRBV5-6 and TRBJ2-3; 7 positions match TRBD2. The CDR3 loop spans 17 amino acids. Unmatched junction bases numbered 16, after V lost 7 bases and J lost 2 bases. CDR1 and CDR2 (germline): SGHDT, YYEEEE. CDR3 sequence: CASSQPPLAGPTDTQYF. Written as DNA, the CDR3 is TGTGCCAGCTCCCAGCCCCCCTTAGCGGGCCCCACAGATACGCAGTATTTT.

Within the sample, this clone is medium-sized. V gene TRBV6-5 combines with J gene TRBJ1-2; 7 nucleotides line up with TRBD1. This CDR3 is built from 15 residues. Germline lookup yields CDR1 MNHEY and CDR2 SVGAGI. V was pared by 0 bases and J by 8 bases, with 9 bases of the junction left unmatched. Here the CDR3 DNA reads TGTGCCAGCAGTTACTCCACCGGGACAGTCGGCGGCTACACCTTC. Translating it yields CASSYSTGTVGGYTF.

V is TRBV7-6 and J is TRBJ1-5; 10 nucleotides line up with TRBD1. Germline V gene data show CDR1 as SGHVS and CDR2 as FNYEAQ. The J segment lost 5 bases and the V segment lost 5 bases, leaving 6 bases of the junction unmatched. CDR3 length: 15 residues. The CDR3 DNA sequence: TGTGCCAGCAGCATGACAGGGGGCAGCGATCAGCCCCAGCATTTT. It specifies CASSMTGGSDQPQHF.

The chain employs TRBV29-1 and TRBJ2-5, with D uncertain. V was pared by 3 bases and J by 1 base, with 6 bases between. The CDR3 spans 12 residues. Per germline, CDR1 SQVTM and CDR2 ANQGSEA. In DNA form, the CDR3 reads TGCAGCGTTGATCGAGGCCAAGAGACCCAGTACTTC. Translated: CSVDRGQETQYF.

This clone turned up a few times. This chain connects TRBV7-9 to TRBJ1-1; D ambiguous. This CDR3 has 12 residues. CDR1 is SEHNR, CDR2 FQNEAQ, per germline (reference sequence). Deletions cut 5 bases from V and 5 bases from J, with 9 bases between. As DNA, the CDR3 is TGTGCCAGCAGCCCCGGCCGTACTGAAGCTTTCTTT. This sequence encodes CASSPGRTEAFF.

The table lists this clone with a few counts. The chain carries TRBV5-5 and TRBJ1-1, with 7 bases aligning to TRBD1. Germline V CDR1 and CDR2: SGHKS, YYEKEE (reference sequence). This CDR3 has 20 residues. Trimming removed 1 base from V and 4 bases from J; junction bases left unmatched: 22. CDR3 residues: CASSLRDSISRHLKGTEAFF. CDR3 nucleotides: TGTGCCAGCAGCTTGCGGGACAGCATTTCCCGACATTTGAAGGGCACTGAAGCTTTCTTT.

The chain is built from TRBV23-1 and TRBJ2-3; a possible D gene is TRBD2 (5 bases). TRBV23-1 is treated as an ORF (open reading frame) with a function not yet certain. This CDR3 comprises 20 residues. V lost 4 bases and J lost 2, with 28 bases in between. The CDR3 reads CASSPLAALALPLVTDTQYF. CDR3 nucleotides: TGCGCCAGCAGTCCCCTGGCAGCTCTAGCACTCCCACTTGTCACAGATACGCAGTATTTT.

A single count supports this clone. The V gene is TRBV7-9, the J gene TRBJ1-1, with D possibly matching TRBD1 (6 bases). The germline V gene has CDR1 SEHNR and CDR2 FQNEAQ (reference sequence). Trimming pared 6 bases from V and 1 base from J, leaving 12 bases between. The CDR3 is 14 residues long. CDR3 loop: CASRPEGGNTEAFF. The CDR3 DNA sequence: TGTGCCAGCAGGCCAGAGGGGGGGAACACTGAAGCTTTCTTT. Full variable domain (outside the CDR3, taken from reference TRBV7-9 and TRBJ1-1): DTGVSQNPRHKITKRGQNVTFRCDPISEHNRLYWYRQTLGQGPEFLTYFQNEAQLEKSRLLSDRFSAERPKGSFSTLEIQRTEQGDSAMYLCASRPEGGNTEAFFGQGTRLTVV.

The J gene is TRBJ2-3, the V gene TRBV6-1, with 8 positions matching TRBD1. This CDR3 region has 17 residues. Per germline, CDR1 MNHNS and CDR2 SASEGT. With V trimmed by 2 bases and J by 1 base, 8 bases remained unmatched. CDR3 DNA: TGTGCCAGCAGTGAAACCATTCCGGGACAGGGCACAGATACGCAGTATTTT. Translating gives CASSETIPGQGTDTQYF.

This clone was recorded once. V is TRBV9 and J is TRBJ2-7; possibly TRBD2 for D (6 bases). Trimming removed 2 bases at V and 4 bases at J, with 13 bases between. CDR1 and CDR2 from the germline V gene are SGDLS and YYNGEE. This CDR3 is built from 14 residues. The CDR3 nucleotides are TGTGCCAGCAGCGTTGGAGGGATTACTTACGAGCAGTACTTC. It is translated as CASSVGGITYEQYF.

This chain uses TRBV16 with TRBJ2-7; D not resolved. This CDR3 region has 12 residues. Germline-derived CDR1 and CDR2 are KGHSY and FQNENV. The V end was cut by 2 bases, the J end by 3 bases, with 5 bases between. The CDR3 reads CASSQDNYEQYF. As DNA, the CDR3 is TGTGCCAGCAGCCAAGACAACTACGAGCAGTACTTC.

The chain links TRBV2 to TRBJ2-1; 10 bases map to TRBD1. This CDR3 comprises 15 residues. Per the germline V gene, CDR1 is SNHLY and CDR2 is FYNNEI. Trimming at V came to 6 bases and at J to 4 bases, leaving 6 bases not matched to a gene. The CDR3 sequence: CASSGWDRGYNEQFF. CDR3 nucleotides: TGTGCCAGCAGCGGCTGGGACAGGGGATACAATGAGCAGTTCTTC.

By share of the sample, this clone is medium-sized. The CDR3 loop reads CASSQGDGNSPLHF. CDR3 in DNA: TGTGCCAGCAGCCAAGGGGATGGTAATTCACCCCTCCACTTT. The V and J genes are TRBV14 and TRBJ1-6; no definite D call. There are 14 residues in the CDR3. Germline CDR1 reads SGHDN; CDR2 reads FVKESK. Trimming shortened V by 1 base and J by 6 bases, and 7 bases separated the two germline ends.

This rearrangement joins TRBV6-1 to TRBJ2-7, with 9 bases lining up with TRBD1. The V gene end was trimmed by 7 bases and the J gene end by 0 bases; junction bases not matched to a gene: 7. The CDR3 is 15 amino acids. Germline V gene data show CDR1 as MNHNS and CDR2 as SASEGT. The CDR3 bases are TGTGCCAGCATCGCCCGGGACAGGGCCTCCTACGAGCAGTACTTC. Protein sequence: CASIARDRASYEQYF.

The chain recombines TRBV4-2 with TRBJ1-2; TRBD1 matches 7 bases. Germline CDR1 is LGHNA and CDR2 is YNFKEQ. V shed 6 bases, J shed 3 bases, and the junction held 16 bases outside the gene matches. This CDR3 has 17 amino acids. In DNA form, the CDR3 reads TGTGCCAGCAGTCAAACCGGGACAGAACCTTCTTACTATGGCTACACCTTC. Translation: CASSQTGTEPSYYGYTF.

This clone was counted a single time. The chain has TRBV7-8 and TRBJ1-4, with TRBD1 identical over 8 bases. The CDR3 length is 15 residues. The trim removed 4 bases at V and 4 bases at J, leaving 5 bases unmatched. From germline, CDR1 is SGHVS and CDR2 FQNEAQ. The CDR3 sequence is CASSWGQEINEKLFF. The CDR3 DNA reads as TGTGCCAGCAGCTGGGGACAGGAGATTAATGAAAAACTGTTTTTT.

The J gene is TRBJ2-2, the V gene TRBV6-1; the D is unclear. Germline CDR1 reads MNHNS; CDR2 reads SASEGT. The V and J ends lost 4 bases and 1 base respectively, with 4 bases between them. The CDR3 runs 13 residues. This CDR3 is CASSGRNTGELFF. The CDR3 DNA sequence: TGTGCCAGCAGTGGTAGGAACACCGGGGAGCTGTTTTTT.

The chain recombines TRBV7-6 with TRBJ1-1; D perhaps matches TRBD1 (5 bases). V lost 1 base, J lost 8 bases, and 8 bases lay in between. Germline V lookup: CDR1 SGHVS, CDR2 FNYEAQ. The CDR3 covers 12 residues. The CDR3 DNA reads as TGTGCCAGCAGCTTAGGGGGGATAGAAGCTTTCTTT. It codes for CASSLGGIEAFF.

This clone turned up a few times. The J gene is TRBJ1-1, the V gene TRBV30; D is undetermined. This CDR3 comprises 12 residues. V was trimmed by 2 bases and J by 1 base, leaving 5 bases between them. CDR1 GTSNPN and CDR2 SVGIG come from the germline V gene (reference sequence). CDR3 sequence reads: CAWSMGNTEAFF. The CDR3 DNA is TGTGCCTGGAGTATGGGGAACACTGAAGCTTTCTTT.

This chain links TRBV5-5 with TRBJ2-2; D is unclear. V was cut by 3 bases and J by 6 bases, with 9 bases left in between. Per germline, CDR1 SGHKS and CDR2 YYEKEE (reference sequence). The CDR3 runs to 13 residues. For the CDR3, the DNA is TGTGCCAGCAGCTCGTCGGTGGCCGGGGAGCTGTTTTTT. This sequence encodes CASSSSVAGELFF.

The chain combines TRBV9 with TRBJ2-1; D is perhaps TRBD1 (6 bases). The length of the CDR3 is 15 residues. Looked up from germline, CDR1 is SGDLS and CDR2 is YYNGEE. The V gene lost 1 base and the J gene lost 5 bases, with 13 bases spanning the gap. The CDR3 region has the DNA TGTGCCAGCAGCGTATTCCCGGACAGCAACAATGAGCAGTTCTTC. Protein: CASSVFPDSNNEQFF.

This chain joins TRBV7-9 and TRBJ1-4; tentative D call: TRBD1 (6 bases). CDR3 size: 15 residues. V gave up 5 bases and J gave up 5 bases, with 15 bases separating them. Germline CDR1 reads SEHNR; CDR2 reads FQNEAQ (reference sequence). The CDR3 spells CASSTIGQTNEKLFF. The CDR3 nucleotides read TGTGCCAGCAGCACCATCGGACAGACAAATGAAAAACTGTTTTTT.

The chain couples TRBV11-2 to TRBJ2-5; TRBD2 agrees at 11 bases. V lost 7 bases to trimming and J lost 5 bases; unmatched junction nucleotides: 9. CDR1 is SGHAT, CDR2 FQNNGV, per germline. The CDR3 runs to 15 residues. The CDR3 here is CASTLAGGSGETQYF. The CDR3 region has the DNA TGTGCCAGCACCCTAGCGGGGGGCTCTGGGGAGACCCAGTACTTC.

The CDR3 spells CASSPPAGGGELFF. As DNA, the CDR3 is TGTGCCAGCAGCCCCCCGGCGGGGGGCGGGGAGCTGTTTTTT. The J gene is TRBJ2-2, the V gene TRBV7-9, with TRBD2 matching 8 bases. The V segment lost 5 bases and the J segment 7 bases; nucleotides outside the gene matches: 6. From germline, CDR1 is SEHNR and CDR2 FQNEAQ (reference sequence). The CDR3 consists of 14 residues.

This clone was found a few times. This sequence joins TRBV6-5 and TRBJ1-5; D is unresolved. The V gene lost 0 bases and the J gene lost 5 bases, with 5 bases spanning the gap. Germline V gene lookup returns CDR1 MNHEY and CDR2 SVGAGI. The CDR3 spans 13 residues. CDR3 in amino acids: CASSYSGYQPQHF. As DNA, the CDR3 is TGTGCCAGCAGTTACTCCGGTTATCAGCCCCAGCATTTT.